This T cell receptor (beta chain) came from a study of CD8+ T cells in alopecia areata. This CDR3 region has 14 residues. The germline V and J ends were trimmed by 2 bases and 2 bases, with 10 bases remaining between them. The germline CDR1 and CDR2 sequences are SGHRS and YFSETQ. cDNA reverse transcribed from extracted RNA served as the sequencing template. Libraries were prepared by immunoSEQ multiplex PCR; TCRdb keeps only in-frame clonotypes and omits some of them. The table records about 64,000 clones, roughly 47% of them present only once. The TCR comes from a human donor with alopecia areata. The chain carries TRBV5-1 and TRBJ2-5, with TRBD1 as a possible D gene (5 bases). Material for sequencing was NKG2D-low CD8+ T cells sorted from blood. The CDR3 protein is CASSFDRTQETQYF. The CDR3 nucleotides are TGCGCCAGCAGCTTCGACAGAACACAAGAGACCCAGTACTTC.